The 14 T cell receptor beta chains reported below all come from one sample, sequenced in a study of sequential checkpoint blockade in melanoma. Treatment of the sample: randomized to nivolumab then ipilimumab (arm A) or the reverse (arm B). The repertoire was sequenced with immunoSEQ multiplex PCR; TCRdb's copy has only in-frame clones and lacks some. The table shows around 9,500 clones, with roughly 23% occurring only once. Sequenced here: tumor tissue (inferred from file names), sampled from a patient given nivolumab and ipilimumab in sequence. The receptors originated from a human donor with melanoma.

This clone was observed a few times. This chain uses TRBV19 with TRBJ1-1; TRBD1 matches at 8 bases. This CDR3 is 15 amino acids long. CDR1 and CDR2 (germline): LNHDA, SQIVND (reference sequence). The J segment lost 3 bases and the V segment lost 9 bases, leaving 12 bases of the junction unmatched. CDR3 residues: CASKELDRADTEAFF. The DNA of the CDR3 is TGTGCCAGCAAAGAGTTGGACAGGGCTGACACTGAAGCTTTCTTT.

This clone qualifies as medium-sized. A read error may produce the germline difference seen at one junction end. The chain uses TRBV6-8 and TRBJ2-3, with D perhaps assigned TRBD1 or TRBD2 (6 bases each). Germline loops: CDR1 MNHGY, CDR2 SAAAGT. The CDR3 is 13 residues long. CDR3 nucleotides: TGTGCCATCAGTGTGGGGGGCTCAGATACGCAGTATTTT. It codes for CAISVGGSDTQYF.

The chain is built from TRBV11-3 and TRBJ1-1, with no clear D. This CDR3 region has 15 residues. CDR1 is SGHNT, CDR2 YENEEA, per germline. The germline V and J ends were trimmed by 3 bases and 2 bases, with 13 bases remaining between them. CDR3 sequence: CASSLTPLSNTEAFF. The CDR3 DNA sequence: TGTGCCAGCAGCTTGACCCCCCTCTCTAACACTGAAGCTTTCTTT.

The CDR3 DNA is TGCGCCAGCAGCCATACTAGGGCAGGACAGTATGAAAAACTGTTTTTT. Translating gives CASSHTRAGQYEKLFF. V usage is TRBV5-1 and J usage is TRBJ1-4, with D perhaps TRBD1 (6 bases). There are 16 residues in the CDR3. Germline V gene sequence: CDR1 SGHRS, CDR2 YFSETQ. V lost 4 bases and J 6 bases, leaving 19 bases between the germline ends.

This clone was detected a few times. CDR3 coding DNA: TGTGCCAGCAGCTTTTCCGGGAAGGCCGGGGAGCTGTTTTTT. Translated, it gives CASSFSGKAGELFF. The chain combines TRBV11-3 with TRBJ2-2; TRBD2 is a possible D gene (5 bases). This CDR3 region has 14 residues. Germline loops: CDR1 SGHNT, CDR2 YENEEA. Trimming pared 3 bases from V and 6 bases from J, leaving 11 bases between.

This chain links TRBV25-1 with TRBJ1-4; the match to TRBD1 covers 9 bases. With 3 bases clipped from V and 8 bases from J, the junction kept 4 bases outside the gene matches. The germline CDR1 and CDR2 sequences are MGHDK and SYGVNS. The CDR3 is 14 residues long. The CDR3 sequence: CASSEGQGDEKLFF. CDR3 nucleotides: TGTGCCAGCAGTGAGGGACAGGGAGACGAAAAACTGTTTTTT.

The chain employs TRBV11-3 and TRBJ2-7; either TRBD1 or TRBD2 may fit D (6 bases each). There are 14 residues in the CDR3. Germline CDR1 is SGHNT and CDR2 is YENEEA. V lost 3 bases to trimming and J lost 3 bases, with 12 bases between them. In nucleotides, the CDR3 is TGTGCCAGCAGCTTGTTGGGGGGCGACTACGAGCAGTACTTC. Encoded protein: CASSLLGGDYEQYF.

In its sample, this clone was seen a few times. The chain has TRBV6-8 and TRBJ2-4, with TRBD1 matching over 9 bases. J was trimmed by 2 bases and V by 4 bases; bases with no gene match: 6. The CDR3 loop spans 16 amino acids. Looked up from germline, CDR1 is MNHGY and CDR2 is SAAAGT. The CDR3 sequence is CASSSRDRVTKNIQYF. CDR3 sequence (DNA): TGTGCCAGCAGTTCCCGGGACAGGGTTACCAAAAACATTCAGTACTTC.

A few counts support this clone. CDR3 loop: CASSESGVLDSEQYF. The CDR3 nucleotides are TGCGCCAGCAGTGAGTCGGGGGTTCTGGATAGCGAGCAGTACTTC. The chain employs TRBV10-2 and TRBJ2-7, with D tentatively TRBD1 or TRBD2 (5 bases each). The germline V and J ends were trimmed by 0 bases and 6 bases, with 15 bases remaining between them. CDR1 and CDR2 from the germline V gene are WSHSY and SAAADI. This CDR3 contains 15 residues.

This clone rates as medium-sized. The rearrangement links TRBV6-8 to TRBJ1-5; TRBD1 agrees at 8 bases. The J segment lost 4 bases and the V segment lost 6 bases, leaving 5 bases of the junction unmatched. The CDR3 consists of 14 residues. Germline-derived CDR1 and CDR2 are MNHGY and SAAAGT. CDR3: CASRRTGRNQPQHF. The CDR3 DNA follows: TGTGCCAGCAGACGGACAGGGAGGAATCAGCCCCAGCATTTT.

This clone has only a few counts. The chain carries TRBV6-8 and TRBJ1-2, with TRBD1 identical over 7 bases. The CDR3 extends over 14 amino acids. The V segment lost 5 bases and the J segment 7 bases; nucleotides outside the gene matches: 10. CDR1 and CDR2 from the germline V gene are MNHGY and SAAAGT. DNA of the CDR3: TGTGCCAGCAGTCCTTTCAGGGGGAGGTTTGGCTACACCTTC. Amino acid sequence: CASSPFRGRFGYTF.

This clone was seen a handful of times. The rearrangement links TRBV28 to TRBJ1-2; 9 bases match TRBD1. Germline CDR1 is MDHEN and CDR2 is SYDVKM. The CDR3 runs to 15 residues. Trimming at V came to 3 bases and at J to 4 bases, leaving 6 bases not matched to a gene. DNA of the CDR3: TGTGCCAGCAGTTTGAGACAGGGGGGGTTCTATGGCTACACCTTC. Protein: CASSLRQGGFYGYTF.

This chain uses TRBV19 with TRBJ1-2; possibly TRBD1 for D (5 bases). The CDR3 is made up of 17 amino acids. The germline V gene encodes CDR1 LNHDA and CDR2 SQIVND (reference sequence). The V end was cut by 7 bases, the J end by 8 bases, with 29 bases between. The CDR3 here is CASMGLEHFGYMGGYTF. Written as DNA, the CDR3 is TGTGCCAGTATGGGACTGGAACACTTTGGGTACATGGGCGGCTACACCTTC.

This clone came up many times. The chain employs TRBV11-3 and TRBJ1-2; D is perhaps TRBD1 (5 bases). Trimming removed 5 bases from V and 2 bases from J, with 18 bases in between. Germline CDR1 reads SGHNT; CDR2 reads YENEEA. The CDR3 runs 16 residues. The CDR3 sequence: CASSGEWGSVNYGYTF. The CDR3 DNA is TGTGCCAGCAGCGGGGAATGGGGGAGCGTGAACTATGGCTACACCTTC.